This TCR beta chain was retrieved from a study of shared clonotypes between healthy human individuals. Libraries were prepared by immunoSEQ multiplex PCR; TCRdb keeps only in-frame clonotypes and omits some of them. The data show some 500,000 clones, with approximately 95% seen just once and about 0.059% held by the top ten. The length of the CDR3 is 13 residues. Trimming cost V 6 bases and J 7 bases, with 16 bases left between them. CDR1 is MDHEN and CDR2 is SYDVKM in the germline V gene. The V call is TRBV28, the J call TRBJ2-7, with D perhaps TRBD2 (6 bases). Specimen: naive CD4+ T cells sorted from blood. Subset of the sample: CD45RA+ positively selected. The receptor was isolated from a young woman in good health. CDR3 in DNA: TGTGCCAGCAGCCCGCCGCCCGCGGGAGAGCAGTACTTC. Protein: CASSPPPAGEQYF.